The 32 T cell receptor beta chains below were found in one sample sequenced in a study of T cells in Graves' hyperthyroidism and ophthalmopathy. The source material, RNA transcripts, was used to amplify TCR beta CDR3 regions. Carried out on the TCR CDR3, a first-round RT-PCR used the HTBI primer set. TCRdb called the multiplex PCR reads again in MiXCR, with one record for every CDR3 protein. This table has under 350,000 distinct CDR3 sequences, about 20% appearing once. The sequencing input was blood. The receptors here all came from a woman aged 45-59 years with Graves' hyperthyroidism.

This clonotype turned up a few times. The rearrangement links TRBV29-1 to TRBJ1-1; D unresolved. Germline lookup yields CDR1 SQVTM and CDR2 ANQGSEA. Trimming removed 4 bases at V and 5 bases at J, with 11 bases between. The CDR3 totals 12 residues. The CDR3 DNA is TGCAGCGTTGTAGTCCCAATTACTGAAGCTTTCTTT. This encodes CSVVVPITEAFF.

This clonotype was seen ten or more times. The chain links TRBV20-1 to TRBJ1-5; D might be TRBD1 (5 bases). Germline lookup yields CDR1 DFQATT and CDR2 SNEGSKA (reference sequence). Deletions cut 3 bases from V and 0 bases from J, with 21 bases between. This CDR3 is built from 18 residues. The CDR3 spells CSASDSWDLKYSNQPQHF. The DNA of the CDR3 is TGCAGTGCTAGCGATAGCTGGGACCTAAAATATAGCAATCAGCCCCAGCATTTT.

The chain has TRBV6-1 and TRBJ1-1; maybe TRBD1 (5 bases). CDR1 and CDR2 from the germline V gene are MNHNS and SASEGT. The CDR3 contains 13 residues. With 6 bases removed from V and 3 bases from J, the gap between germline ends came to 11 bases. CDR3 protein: CASRRTRDTEAFF. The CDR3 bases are TGTGCCAGCAGGAGGACAAGAGACACTGAAGCTTTCTTT.

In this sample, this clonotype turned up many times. The CDR3 DNA is TGCGCCAGCAGCCGCGGGGACGGAAGCTCCTACAATGAGCAGTTCTTC. It translates to CASSRGDGSSYNEQFF. V usage is TRBV5-1 and J usage is TRBJ2-1; a weak D match, TRBD2 (6 bases). The V end was cut by 4 bases, the J end by 0 bases, with 14 bases between. The V gene's germline CDR1 is SGHRS and CDR2 YFSETQ. The CDR3 covers 16 residues.

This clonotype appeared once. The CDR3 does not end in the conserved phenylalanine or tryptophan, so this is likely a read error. In nucleotides, the CDR3 is TGTGCCAGCAGCGGAGGGACAGCAGACTATGGCTACACCCTC. This translates into CASSGGTADYGYTL. V gene TRBV7-8 combines with J gene TRBJ1-2; 7 bases agree with TRBD1. The J segment lost 3 bases and the V segment lost 5 bases, leaving 6 bases of the junction unmatched. The CDR3 extends over 14 amino acids. Germline CDR1 is SGHVS and CDR2 is FQNEAQ.

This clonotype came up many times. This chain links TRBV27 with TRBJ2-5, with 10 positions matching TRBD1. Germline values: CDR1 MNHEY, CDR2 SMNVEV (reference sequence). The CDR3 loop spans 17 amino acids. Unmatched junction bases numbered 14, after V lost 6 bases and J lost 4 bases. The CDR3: CASSPYARQGARETQYF. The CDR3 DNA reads TGTGCCAGCAGCCCGTATGCCCGACAGGGGGCAAGAGAGACCCAGTACTTC.

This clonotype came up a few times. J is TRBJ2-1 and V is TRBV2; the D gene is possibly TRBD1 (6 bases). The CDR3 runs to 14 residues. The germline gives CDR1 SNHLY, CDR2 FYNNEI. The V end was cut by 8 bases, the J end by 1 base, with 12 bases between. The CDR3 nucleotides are TGTGCCAGCGAAGGGGGTTTTTCCTACAATGAGCAGTTCTTC. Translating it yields CASEGGFSYNEQFF.

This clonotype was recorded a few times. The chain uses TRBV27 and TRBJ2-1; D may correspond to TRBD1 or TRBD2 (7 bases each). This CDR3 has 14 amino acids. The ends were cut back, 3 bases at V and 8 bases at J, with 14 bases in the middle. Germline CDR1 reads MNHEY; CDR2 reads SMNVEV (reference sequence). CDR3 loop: CASSFGQGGDEQFF. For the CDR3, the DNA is TGTGCCAGCAGTTTTGGGCAGGGGGGGGATGAGCAGTTCTTC.

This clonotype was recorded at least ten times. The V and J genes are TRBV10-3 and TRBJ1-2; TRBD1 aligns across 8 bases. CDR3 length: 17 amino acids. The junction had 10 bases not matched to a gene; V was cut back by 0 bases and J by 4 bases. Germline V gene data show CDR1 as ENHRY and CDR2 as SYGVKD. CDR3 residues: CAISESSQGARSYGYTF. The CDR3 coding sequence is TGTGCCATCAGTGAGTCGTCGCAGGGGGCGCGGTCCTATGGCTACACCTTC.

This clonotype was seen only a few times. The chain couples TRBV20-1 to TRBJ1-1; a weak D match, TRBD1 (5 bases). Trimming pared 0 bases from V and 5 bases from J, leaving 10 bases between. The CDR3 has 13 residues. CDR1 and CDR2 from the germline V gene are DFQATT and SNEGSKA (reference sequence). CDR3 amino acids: CSARDFQGTEAFF. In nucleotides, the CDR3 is TGCAGTGCTAGAGATTTTCAGGGTACTGAAGCTTTCTTT.

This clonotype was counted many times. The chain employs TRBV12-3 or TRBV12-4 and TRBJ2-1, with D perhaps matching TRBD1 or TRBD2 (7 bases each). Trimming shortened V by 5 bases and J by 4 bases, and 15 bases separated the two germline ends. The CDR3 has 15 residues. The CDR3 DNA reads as TGTGCCAGCAGTCCCCAGGGGGGGCCATACAATGAGCAGTTCTTC. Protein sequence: CASSPQGGPYNEQFF.

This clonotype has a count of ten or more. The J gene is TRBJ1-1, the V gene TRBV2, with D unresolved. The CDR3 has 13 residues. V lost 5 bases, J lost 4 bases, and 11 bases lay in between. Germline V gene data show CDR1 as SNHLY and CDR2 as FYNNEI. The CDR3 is CASSRVYGTEAFF. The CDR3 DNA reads TGTGCCAGCAGTCGGGTATACGGCACTGAAGCTTTCTTT.

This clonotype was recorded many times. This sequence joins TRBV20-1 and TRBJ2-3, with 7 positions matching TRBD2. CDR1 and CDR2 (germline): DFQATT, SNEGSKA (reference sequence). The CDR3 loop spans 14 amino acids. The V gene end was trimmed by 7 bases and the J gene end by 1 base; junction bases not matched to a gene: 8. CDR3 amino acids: CSGGGARGTDTQYF. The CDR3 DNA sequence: TGCAGTGGGGGAGGGGCAAGGGGCACAGATACGCAGTATTTT.

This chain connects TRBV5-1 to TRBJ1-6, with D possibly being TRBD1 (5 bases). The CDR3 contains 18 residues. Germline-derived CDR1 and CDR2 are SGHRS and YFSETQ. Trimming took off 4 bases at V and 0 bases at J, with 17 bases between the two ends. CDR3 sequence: CASSPWGVTSSYNSPLHF. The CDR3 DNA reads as TGCGCCAGCAGCCCTTGGGGGGTAACCAGCTCCTATAATTCACCCCTCCACTTT. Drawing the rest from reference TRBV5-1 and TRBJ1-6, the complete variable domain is KAGVTQTPRYLIKTRGQQVTLSCSPISGHRSVSWYQQTPGQGLQFLFEYFSETQRNKGNFPGRFSGRQFSNSRSEMNVSTLELGDSALYLCASSPWGVTSSYNSPLHFGNGTRLTVT.

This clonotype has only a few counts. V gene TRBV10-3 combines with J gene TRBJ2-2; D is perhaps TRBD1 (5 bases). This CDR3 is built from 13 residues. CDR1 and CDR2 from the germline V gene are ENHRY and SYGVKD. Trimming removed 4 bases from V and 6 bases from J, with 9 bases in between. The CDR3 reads CAISGQGSGELFF. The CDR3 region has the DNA TGTGCCATCAGTGGTCAGGGCTCCGGGGAGCTGTTTTTT.

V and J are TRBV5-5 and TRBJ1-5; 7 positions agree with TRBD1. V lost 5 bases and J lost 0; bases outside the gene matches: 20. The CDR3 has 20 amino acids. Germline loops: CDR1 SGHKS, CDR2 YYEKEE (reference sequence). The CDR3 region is CASRVTPGTDLSNSNQPQHF. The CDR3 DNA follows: TGTGCCAGCAGGGTCACACCCGGGACAGATCTATCGAATAGCAATCAGCCCCAGCATTTT.

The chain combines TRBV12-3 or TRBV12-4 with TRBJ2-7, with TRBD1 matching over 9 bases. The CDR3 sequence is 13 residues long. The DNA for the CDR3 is TGTACCAGCAGCAGGACAGGGGACTACGAGCAGTACGTC. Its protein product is CTSSRTGDYEQYV.

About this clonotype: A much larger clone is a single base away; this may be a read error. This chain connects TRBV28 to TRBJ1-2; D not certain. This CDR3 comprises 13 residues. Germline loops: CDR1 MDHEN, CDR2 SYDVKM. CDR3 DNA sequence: TGTGCCAGCAGTCCCGACTGGAACTATGGCTTCACCTTC. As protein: CASSPDWNYGFTF.

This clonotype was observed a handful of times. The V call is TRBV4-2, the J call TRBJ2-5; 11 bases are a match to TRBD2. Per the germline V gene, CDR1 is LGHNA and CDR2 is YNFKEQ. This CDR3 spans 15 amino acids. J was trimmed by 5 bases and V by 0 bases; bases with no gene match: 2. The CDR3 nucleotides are TGTGCCAGCAGCCAAGAAACTAGCGGGGGTGAGACCCAGTACTTC. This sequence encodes CASSQETSGGETQYF.

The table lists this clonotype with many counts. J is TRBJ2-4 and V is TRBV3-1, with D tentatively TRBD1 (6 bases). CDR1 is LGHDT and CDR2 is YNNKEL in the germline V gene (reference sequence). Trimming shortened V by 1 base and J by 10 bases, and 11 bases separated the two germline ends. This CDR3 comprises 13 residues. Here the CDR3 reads CASSQAVGAIQYF. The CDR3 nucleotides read TGTGCCAGCAGCCAAGCGGTGGGGGCAATTCAGTACTTC.

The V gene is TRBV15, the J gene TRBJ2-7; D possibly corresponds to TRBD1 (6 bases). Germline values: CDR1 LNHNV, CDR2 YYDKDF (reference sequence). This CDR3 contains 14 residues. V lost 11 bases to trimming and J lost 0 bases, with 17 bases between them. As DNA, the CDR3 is TGTGCCCCACACGACCAGGACAGCTCCTACGAGCAGTACGTC. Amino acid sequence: CAPHDQDSSYEQYV.

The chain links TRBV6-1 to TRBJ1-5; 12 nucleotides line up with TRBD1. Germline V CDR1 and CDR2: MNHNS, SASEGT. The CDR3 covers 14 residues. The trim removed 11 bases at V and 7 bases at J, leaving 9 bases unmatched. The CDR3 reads CAATPGTGGQPQHF. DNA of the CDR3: TGTGCCGCCACCCCCGGGACAGGGGGCCAGCCCCAGCATTTT.

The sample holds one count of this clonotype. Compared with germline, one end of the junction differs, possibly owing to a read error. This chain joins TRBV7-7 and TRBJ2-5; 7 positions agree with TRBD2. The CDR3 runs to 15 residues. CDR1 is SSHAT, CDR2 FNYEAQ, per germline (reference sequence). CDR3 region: CASSLGYGGEETQYF. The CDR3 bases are TGTGCTAGCAGCTTAGGTTATGGGGGGGAAGAGACCCAGTACTTC.

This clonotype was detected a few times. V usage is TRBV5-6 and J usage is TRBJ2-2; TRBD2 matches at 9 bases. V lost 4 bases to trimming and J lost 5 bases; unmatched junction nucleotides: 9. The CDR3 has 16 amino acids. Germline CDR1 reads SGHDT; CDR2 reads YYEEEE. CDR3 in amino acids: CASSGPLGLATGELFF. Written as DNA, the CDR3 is TGTGCCAGCAGCGGCCCCCTGGGACTAGCTACCGGGGAGCTGTTTTTT.

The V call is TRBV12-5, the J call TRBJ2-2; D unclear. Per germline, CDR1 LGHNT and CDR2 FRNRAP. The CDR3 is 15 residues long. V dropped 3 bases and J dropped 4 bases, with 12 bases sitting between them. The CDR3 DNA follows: TGTGCTAGTGGTTTCATTTTGGACGCCACCGGGGAGCTGTTTTTT. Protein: CASGFILDATGELFF.

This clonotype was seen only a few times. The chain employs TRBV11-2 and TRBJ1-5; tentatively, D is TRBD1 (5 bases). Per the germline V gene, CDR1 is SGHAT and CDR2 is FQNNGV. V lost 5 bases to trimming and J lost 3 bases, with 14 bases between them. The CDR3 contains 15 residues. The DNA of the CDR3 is TGTGCCAGCAGCCCGGGGACCAGACTCAATCAGCCCCAGCATTTT. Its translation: CASSPGTRLNQPQHF.

The CDR3 spells CASSLTLGASNYEQYF. The CDR3 bases are TGTGCCAGCAGCTTAACGTTGGGGGCTAGTAACTACGAGCAGTACTTC. The rearrangement joins TRBV7-3 to TRBJ2-7, with a weak D call TRBD1 (6 bases). Trimming removed 0 bases from V and 3 bases from J, with 15 bases in between. CDR3 length equals 16 residues. Germline CDR1 reads SGHTA; CDR2 reads FQGTGA.

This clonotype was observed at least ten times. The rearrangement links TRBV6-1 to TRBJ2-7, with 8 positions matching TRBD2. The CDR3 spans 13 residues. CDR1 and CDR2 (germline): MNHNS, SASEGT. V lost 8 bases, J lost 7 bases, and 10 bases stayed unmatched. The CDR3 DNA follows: TGTGCCAGCGGCATAGCGGGAAAGGGAGAGCAGTACTTC. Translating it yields CASGIAGKGEQYF.

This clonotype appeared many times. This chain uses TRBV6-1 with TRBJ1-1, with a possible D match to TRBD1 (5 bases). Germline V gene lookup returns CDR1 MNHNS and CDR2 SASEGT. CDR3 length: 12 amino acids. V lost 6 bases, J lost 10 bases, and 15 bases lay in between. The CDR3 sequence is CASRPRAGTAFF. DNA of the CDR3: TGTGCCAGCAGACCGAGGGCCGGGACAGCTTTCTTT.

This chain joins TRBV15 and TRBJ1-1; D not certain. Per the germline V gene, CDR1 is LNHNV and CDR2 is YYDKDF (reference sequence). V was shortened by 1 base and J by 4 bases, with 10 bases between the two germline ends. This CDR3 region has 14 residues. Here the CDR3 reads CATSRARDSTEAFF. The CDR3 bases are TGTGCCACCAGCAGAGCCCGGGATTCCACTGAAGCTTTCTTT.

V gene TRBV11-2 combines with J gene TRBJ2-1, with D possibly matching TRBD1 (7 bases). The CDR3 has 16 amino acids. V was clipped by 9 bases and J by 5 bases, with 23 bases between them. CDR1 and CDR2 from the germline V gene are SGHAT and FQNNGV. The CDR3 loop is CASSMFWRGQDNEQFF. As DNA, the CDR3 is TGTGCCAGTAGTATGTTCTGGAGGGGGCAGGACAATGAGCAGTTCTTC.

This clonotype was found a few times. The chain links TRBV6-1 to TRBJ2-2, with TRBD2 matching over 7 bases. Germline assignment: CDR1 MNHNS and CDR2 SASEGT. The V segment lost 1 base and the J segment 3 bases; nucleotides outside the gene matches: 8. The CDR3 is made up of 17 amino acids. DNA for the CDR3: TGTGCCAGCAGTGAAGTTCGGACTAGTAGTGACACCGGGGAGCTGTTTTTT. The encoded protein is CASSEVRTSSDTGELFF.